These 4 T cell receptor beta chains originate from one sample sequenced in a study of cytomegalovirus exposure and HLA in healthy donors. The PCR was carried out with 60 Vbeta primers and 13 Jbeta primers. TCRdb keeps only in-frame clones here, not all; method: immunoSEQ multiplex PCR. The table records approximately 97,000 clones, 65% to 85% of them present only once. The sample consisted of PBMCs. The receptors were gathered from a middle-aged man in good health and CMV-seropositive.

The DNA of the CDR3 is TGTGCCAGCAGCTTCGAGTCTTCCCACGAGCAGTACTTC. Amino acid sequence: CASSFESSHEQYF. The rearrangement uses TRBV5-8 and TRBJ2-5; D remains unclear. The J call may not be correct, given that the DNA end is closer to TRBJ2-7. The CDR3 spans 13 residues. CDR1 is SGHTS and CDR2 is YDEGEE in the germline V gene.

The chain joins TRBV4-1 to TRBJ2-1, with 15 bases fitting TRBD2. V lost 2 bases and J lost 6; bases outside the gene matches: 2. CDR1 and CDR2 (germline): MGHRA, YSYEKL. The CDR3 extends over 16 amino acids. The CDR3 here is CASSQKGLAGGNEQFF. The CDR3 region has the DNA TGCGCCAGCAGCCAAAAGGGACTAGCGGGAGGCAATGAGCAGTTCTTC.

This clone was seen once. The V call is TRBV6-1, the J call TRBJ2-5, with a possible D match to TRBD2 (6 bases). The V gene's germline CDR1 is MNHNS and CDR2 SASEGT. Deletions cut 5 bases from V and 2 bases from J, with 12 bases between. The length of the CDR3 is 14 residues. The CDR3 DNA follows: TGTGCCAGCAGTCCCGGGCGGGGTCAAGAGACCCAGTACTTC. It specifies CASSPGRGQETQYF.

V and J are TRBV6-1 and TRBJ2-5, with 7 bases fitting TRBD1. Germline CDR1 and CDR2: MNHNS and SASEGT. V gave up 7 bases and J gave up 7 bases; unmatched junction bases: 9. The CDR3 has 13 residues. CDR3 region: CASTERGRVTQYF. The CDR3 DNA is TGTGCCAGCACCGAGAGGGGGCGTGTGACCCAGTACTTC.